These 19 T cell receptor beta chains came from one sample sequenced in a study of blood T cell dynamics during melanoma immunotherapy. Time point denoted: pre-treatment baseline. Method: immunoSEQ multiplex PCR; TCRdb's copy keeps in-frame clones and lacks some. The data hold 14,000 or so clones, with over 75% observed a single time. This specimen was blood, taken from a patient treated with checkpoint blockade. These receptor sequences come from a human donor with melanoma.

The V and J genes are TRBV5-4 and TRBJ1-1, with 8 bases fitting TRBD1. This CDR3 contains 14 residues. V lost 6 bases and J lost 7; bases outside the gene matches: 11. Per the germline V gene, CDR1 is SGHNT and CDR2 is YYREEE (reference sequence). The CDR3 loop reads CASKDRGQLVEAFF. DNA of the CDR3: TGTGCCAGCAAAGACAGGGGCCAATTGGTTGAAGCTTTCTTT.

The rearrangement joins TRBV11-2 to TRBJ2-3, with a tentative D call TRBD2 (6 bases). The CDR3 sequence is 15 residues long. CDR1 is SGHAT, CDR2 FQNNGV, per germline. Trimming cost V 2 bases and J 3 bases, with 12 bases left between them. CDR3 residues: CASSLLGTATDTQYF. The CDR3 DNA reads as TGTGCCAGCAGCTTACTCGGGACTGCAACAGATACGCAGTATTTT.

V gene TRBV5-4 combines with J gene TRBJ2-6; the match to TRBD1 covers 8 bases. The CDR3 sequence is 17 residues long. From germline, CDR1 is SGHNT and CDR2 YYREEE (reference sequence). The V segment lost 0 bases and the J segment 1 base; nucleotides outside the gene matches: 3. The CDR3 spells CASSLDRGYSGANVLTF. CDR3 sequence (DNA): TGTGCCAGCAGCTTGGACAGGGGGTATTCTGGGGCCAACGTCCTGACTTTC. Supplemented by reference TRBV5-4 and TRBJ2-6, the full variable domain reads ETGVTQSPTHLIKTRGQQVTLRCSSQSGHNTVSWYQQALGQGPQFIFQYYREEENGRGNFPPRFSGLQFPNYSSELNVNALELDDSALYLCASSLDRGYSGANVLTFGAGSRLTVL.

CDR3 sequence (DNA): TGTGCCAGCAGCTTAGCCGAGAACACTGAAGCTTTCTTT. This translates into CASSLAENTEAFF. The chain combines TRBV11-2 with TRBJ1-1; D is unresolved. The ends were cut back, 1 base at V and 1 base at J, with 4 bases in the middle. Per germline, CDR1 SGHAT and CDR2 FQNNGV. The CDR3 extends over 13 amino acids.

V usage is TRBV18 and J usage is TRBJ2-2; no definite D call. Trimming stripped 4 bases from V and 1 base from J, with 1 base between. Germline CDR1 KGHSH, CDR2 LQKENI. This CDR3 comprises 12 residues. The CDR3 here is CASSLNTGELFF. The DNA of the CDR3 is TGTGCCAGCTCACTGAACACCGGGGAGCTGTTTTTT.

This clone came up once. The J gene is TRBJ2-2, the V gene TRBV4-2; D is unclear. V was shortened by 0 bases and J by 2 bases, with 4 bases between the two germline ends. The CDR3 has 14 amino acids. CDR1 and CDR2 (germline): LGHNA, YNFKEQ. The CDR3 coding sequence is TGTGCCAGCAGCCAAGAACTCAACACCGGGGAGCTGTTTTTT. Translating gives CASSQELNTGELFF.

CDR3 nucleotides: TGTGCCAGCAGTCCCCGACAGGGCTTAAACACTGAAGCTTTCTTT. Translation gives CASSPRQGLNTEAFF. The gene calls are TRBV2 and TRBJ1-1, with TRBD1 matching 7 bases. This CDR3 comprises 15 residues. V shed 5 bases, J shed 2 bases, and the junction held 8 bases outside the gene matches. Germline V gives CDR1 SNHLY, CDR2 FYNNEI.

The chain joins TRBV29-1 to TRBJ1-2; 7 bases line up with TRBD1. The trim removed 6 bases at V and 1 base at J, leaving 14 bases unmatched. Germline loops: CDR1 SQVTM, CDR2 ANQGSEA. This CDR3 is built from 16 residues. CDR3 coding DNA: TGCAGCGTCGGTCCTGGAAGGGACAGCGTTAACTATGGCTACACCTTC. Residues: CSVGPGRDSVNYGYTF.

J is TRBJ1-4 and V is TRBV6-1, with 10 bases aligning to TRBD1. Losses at the gene ends were 6 bases for V and 7 bases for J; bases not matched to a gene: 5. The CDR3 has 14 amino acids. Germline CDR1 reads MNHNS; CDR2 reads SASEGT. CDR3 amino acids: CASRNDRGPEKLFF. CDR3 DNA sequence: TGTGCCAGCAGAAATGACAGGGGGCCTGAAAAACTGTTTTTT.

V usage is TRBV19 and J usage is TRBJ2-2; 11 positions agree with TRBD2. The CDR3 spans 15 residues. Trimming at V came to 3 bases and at J to 10 bases, leaving 7 bases not matched to a gene. The germline gives CDR1 LNHDA, CDR2 SQIVND (reference sequence). DNA of the CDR3: TGTGCCAGTAGTATCCCGCTAGCGGGGGGTAAGGAGCTGTTTTTT. Protein sequence: CASSIPLAGGKELFF.

This rearrangement joins TRBV30 to TRBJ2-7; D may be TRBD1 (5 bases). Germline CDR1 and CDR2: GTSNPN and SVGIG (reference sequence). Deletions cut 3 bases from V and 0 bases from J, with 12 bases between. CDR3 length equals 14 residues. The CDR3 loop reads CAWSRPGNSYEQYV. The CDR3 nucleotides are TGTGCCTGGAGCAGACCAGGGAACTCCTACGAGCAGTACGTC.

This clone appeared a single time. The chain uses TRBV15 and TRBJ2-7; TRBD2 matches 9 bases. CDR1 LNHNV and CDR2 YYDKDF come from the germline V gene (reference sequence). Trimming removed 0 bases from V and 0 bases from J; junction bases left unmatched: 15. The CDR3 runs 20 residues. CDR3 sequence reads: CATSRDARGSSGGSSYEQYF. The CDR3 coding sequence is TGTGCCACCAGCAGAGATGCCAGGGGGAGTAGCGGGGGTAGCTCCTACGAGCAGTACTTC.

The rearrangement links TRBV2 to TRBJ1-5; D is unresolved. Germline values: CDR1 SNHLY, CDR2 FYNNEI. V lost 6 bases to trimming and J lost 1 base, with 13 bases between them. The CDR3 is 15 residues long. The CDR3 coding sequence is TGTGCCAGCAGCGTGAGGACGGGAAGCAATCAGCCCCAGCATTTT. Encoded protein: CASSVRTGSNQPQHF.

This clone has a single count. The chain recombines TRBV2 with TRBJ1-2, with a weak D call TRBD1 (5 bases). The CDR3 is made up of 11 amino acids. The ends were cut back, 8 bases at V and 4 bases at J, with 8 bases in the middle. Germline V gene lookup returns CDR1 SNHLY and CDR2 FYNNEI. CDR3 amino acids: CASDDSYGYTF. DNA for the CDR3: TGTGCCAGCGACGACAGCTATGGCTACACCTTC.

In DNA form, the CDR3 reads TGCAGCGTTGCGATGCGGACAGGGGGCACCGGGGAGCTGTTTTTT. Translating gives CSVAMRTGGTGELFF. This chain uses TRBV29-1 with TRBJ2-2, with TRBD1 matching 10 bases. Germline V CDR1 and CDR2: SQVTM, ANQGSEA. The CDR3 has 15 residues. V dropped 4 bases and J dropped 4; count of bases not matched to a gene: 6.

This clone has more than one count but fewer than ten. This sequence joins TRBV5-1 and TRBJ1-6; no reliable D call. The length of the CDR3 is 13 residues. Germline V CDR1 and CDR2: SGHRS, YFSETQ. Deletions cut 0 bases from V and 8 bases from J, with 6 bases between. The CDR3 region is CASSLDDYSPLHF. The CDR3 DNA reads as TGCGCCAGCAGCTTGGATGATTATTCACCCCTCCACTTT. The variable domain in full, completed from reference TRBV5-1 and TRBJ1-6, reads KAGVTQTPRYLIKTRGQQVTLSCSPISGHRSVSWYQQTPGQGLQFLFEYFSETQRNKGNFPGRFSGRQFSNSRSEMNVSTLELGDSALYLCASSLDDYSPLHFGNGTRLTVT.

V and J are TRBV10-3 and TRBJ2-7, with TRBD2 identical over 7 bases. Germline values: CDR1 ENHRY, CDR2 SYGVKD. The CDR3 contains 15 residues. After removal of 3 bases from V and 3 bases from J, the junction contained 8 bases not matched to a gene. For the CDR3, the DNA is TGTGCCATCAGTGAAGAACGGCGGGGGTTCTACGAGCAGTACTTC. Residues: CAISEERRGFYEQYF.

The genes are TRBV5-6 and TRBJ2-7; 7 bases fit TRBD1. Germline CDR1 reads SGHDT; CDR2 reads YYEEEE. With 4 bases clipped from V and 2 bases from J, the junction kept 3 bases outside the gene matches. The CDR3 spans 13 residues. The CDR3 DNA is TGTGCCAGCAGCCGTGGGACAGCCTACGAGCAGTACGTC. It yields the protein CASSRGTAYEQYV.

The chain has TRBV19 and TRBJ1-2, with TRBD1 matching over 7 bases. This CDR3 is built from 16 residues. Germline V CDR1 and CDR2: LNHDA, SQIVND (reference sequence). V gave up 3 bases and J gave up 0 bases; unmatched junction bases: 7. The CDR3 is CASSISQGSANYGYTF. CDR3 coding DNA: TGTGCCAGTAGTATTTCACAGGGGTCGGCTAACTATGGCTACACCTTC.